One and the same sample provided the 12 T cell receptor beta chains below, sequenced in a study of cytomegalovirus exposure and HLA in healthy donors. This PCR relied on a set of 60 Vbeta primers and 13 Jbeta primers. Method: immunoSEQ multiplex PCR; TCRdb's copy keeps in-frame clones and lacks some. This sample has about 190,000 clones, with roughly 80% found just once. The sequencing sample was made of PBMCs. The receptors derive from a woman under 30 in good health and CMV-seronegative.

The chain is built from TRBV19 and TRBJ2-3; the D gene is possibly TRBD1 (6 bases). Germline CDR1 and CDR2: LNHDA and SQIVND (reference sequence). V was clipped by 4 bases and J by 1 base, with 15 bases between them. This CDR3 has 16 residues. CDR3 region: CASSRPGARGTDTQYF. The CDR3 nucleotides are TGTGCCAGTAGTAGACCAGGGGCGAGGGGCACAGATACGCAGTATTTT.

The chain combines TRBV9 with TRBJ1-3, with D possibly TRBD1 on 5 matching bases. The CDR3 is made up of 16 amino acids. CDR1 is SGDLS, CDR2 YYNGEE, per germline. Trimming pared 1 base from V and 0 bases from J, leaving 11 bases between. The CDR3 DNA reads TGTGCCAGCAGCGTAAGCACAGGCGTCTCTGGAAACACCATATATTTT. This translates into CASSVSTGVSGNTIYF.

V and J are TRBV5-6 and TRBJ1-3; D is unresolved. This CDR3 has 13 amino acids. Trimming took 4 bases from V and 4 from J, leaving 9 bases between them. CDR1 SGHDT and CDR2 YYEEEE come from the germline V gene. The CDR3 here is CASSLEQGNTIYF. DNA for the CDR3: TGTGCCAGCAGCCTCGAACAGGGAAACACCATATATTTT.

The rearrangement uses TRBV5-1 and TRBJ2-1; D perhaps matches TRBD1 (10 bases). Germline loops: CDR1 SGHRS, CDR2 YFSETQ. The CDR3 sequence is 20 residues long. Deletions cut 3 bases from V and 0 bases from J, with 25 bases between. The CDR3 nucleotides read TGCGCCAGCAGCTCTCCGGGACAGGGGAGTAGCGGGAGCTCCTACAATGAGCAGTTCTTC. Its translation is CASSSPGQGSSGSSYNEQFF. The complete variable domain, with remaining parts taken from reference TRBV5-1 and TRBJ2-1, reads KAGVTQTPRYLIKTRGQQVTLSCSPISGHRSVSWYQQTPGQGLQFLFEYFSETQRNKGNFPGRFSGRQFSNSRSEMNVSTLELGDSALYLCASSSPGQGSSGSSYNEQFFGPGTRLTVL.

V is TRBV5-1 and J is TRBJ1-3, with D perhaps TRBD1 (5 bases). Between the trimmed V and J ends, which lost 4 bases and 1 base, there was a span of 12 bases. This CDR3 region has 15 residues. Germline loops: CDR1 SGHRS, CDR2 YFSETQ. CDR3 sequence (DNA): TGCGCCAGCAGCGGACGGGGGGGTTCTGGAAACACCATATATTTT. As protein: CASSGRGGSGNTIYF.

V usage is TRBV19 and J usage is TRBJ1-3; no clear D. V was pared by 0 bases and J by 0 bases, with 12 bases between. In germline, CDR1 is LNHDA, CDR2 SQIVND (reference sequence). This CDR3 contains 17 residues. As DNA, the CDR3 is TGTGCCAGTAGTATAGACCTGCCCGAGAGCTCTGGAAACACCATATATTTT. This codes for CASSIDLPESSGNTIYF.

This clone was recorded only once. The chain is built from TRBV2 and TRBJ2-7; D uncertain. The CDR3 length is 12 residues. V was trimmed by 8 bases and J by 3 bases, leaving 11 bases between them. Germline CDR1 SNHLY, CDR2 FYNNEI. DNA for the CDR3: TGTGCCAGCGTAGGCGGCGGCTACGAGCAGTACTTC. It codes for CASVGGGYEQYF.

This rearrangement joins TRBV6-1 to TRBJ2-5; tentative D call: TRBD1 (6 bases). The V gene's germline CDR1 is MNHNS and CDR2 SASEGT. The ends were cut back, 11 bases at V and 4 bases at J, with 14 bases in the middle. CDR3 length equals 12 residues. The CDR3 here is CAFRGSGETQYF. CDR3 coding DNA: TGTGCCTTTAGGGGGTCGGGAGAGACCCAGTACTTC.

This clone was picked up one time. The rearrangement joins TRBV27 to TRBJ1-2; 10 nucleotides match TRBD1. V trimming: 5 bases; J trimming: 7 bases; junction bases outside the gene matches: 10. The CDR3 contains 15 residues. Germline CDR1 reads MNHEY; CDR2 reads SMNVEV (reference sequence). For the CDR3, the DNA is TGTGCCAGCAGTCCTACACTCGACAGGGGGCTTGGCTACACCTTC. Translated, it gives CASSPTLDRGLGYTF.

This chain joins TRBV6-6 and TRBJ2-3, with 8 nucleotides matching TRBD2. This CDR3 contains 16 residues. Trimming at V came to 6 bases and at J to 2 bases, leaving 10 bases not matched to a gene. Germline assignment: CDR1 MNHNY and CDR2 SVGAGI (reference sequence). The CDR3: CASSAAGAGVTDTQYF. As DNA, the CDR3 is TGTGCCAGCAGCGCAGCGGGAGCTGGTGTCACAGATACGCAGTATTTT.

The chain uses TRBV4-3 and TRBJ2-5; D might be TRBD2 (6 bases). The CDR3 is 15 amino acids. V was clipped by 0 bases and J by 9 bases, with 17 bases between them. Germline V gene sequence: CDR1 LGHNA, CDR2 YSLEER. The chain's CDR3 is CASSQEIKGLRPQYF. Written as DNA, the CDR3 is TGCGCCAGCAGCCAAGAAATCAAGGGACTTAGGCCCCAGTACTTC.

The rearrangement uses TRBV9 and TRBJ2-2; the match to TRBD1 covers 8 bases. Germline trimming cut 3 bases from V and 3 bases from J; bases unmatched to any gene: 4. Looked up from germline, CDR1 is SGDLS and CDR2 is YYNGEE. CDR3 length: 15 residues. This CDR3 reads CASSARTGHTGELFF. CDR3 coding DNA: TGTGCCAGCAGCGCCAGGACAGGGCACACCGGGGAGCTGTTTTTT.